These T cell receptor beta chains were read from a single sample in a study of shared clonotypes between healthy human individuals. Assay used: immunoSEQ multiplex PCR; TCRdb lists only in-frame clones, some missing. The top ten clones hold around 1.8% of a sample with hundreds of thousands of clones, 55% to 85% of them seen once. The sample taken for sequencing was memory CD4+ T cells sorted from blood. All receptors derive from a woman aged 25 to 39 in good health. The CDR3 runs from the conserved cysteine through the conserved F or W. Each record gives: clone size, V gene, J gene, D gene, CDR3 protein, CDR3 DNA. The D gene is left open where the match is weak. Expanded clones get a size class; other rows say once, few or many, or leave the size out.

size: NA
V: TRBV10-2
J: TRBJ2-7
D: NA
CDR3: CASIMMAGDNEQYF
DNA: TGCGCCAGCATCATGATGGCAGGAGATAACGAGCAGTACTTC

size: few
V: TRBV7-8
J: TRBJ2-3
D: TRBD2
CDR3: CASSLVTSSDTQYF
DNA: TGTGCCAGCAGCTTAGTGACTAGCTCAGATACGCAGTATTTT

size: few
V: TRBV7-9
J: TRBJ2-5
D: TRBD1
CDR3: CASSFRDRETQYF
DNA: TGTGCCAGCAGCTTCCGGGACAGGGAGACCCAGTACTTC

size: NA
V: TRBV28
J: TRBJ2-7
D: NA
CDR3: CASGHRYEQYF
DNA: TGTGCCAGCGGCCACAGGTACGAGCAGTACTTC

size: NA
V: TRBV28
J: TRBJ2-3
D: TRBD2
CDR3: CASSLTVTGTITDTQYF
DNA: TGTGCCAGCAGTTTAACCGTGACCGGGACTATCACAGATACGCAGTATTTT

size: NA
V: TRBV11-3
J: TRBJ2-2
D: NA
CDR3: CASSLDLSGGLSTGELFF
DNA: TGTGCCAGCAGCTTAGATCTTTCGGGCGGGCTTTCCACCGGGGAGCTGTTTTTT

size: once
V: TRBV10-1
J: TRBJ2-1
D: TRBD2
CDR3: CASSERLAGADEQFF
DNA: TGCGCCAGCAGTGAACGGCTAGCGGGAGCAGATGAGCAGTTCTTC

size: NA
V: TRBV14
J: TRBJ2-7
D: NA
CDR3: CASSPDREWAYEQYF
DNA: TGTGCCAGCAGCCCCGATCGGGAGTGGGCCTACGAGCAGTACTTC

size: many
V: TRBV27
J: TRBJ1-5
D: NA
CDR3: CASSWDLNQPQHF
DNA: TGTGCCAGCAGTTGGGATCTTAATCAGCCCCAGCATTTT

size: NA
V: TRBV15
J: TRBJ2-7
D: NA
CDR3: CATSRDPGTPEQYF
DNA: TGTGCCACCAGCAGAGATCCCGGGACGCCAGAGCAGTACTTC

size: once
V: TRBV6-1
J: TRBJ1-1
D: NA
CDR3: CASRTIEAFF
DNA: TGTGCCAGCCGTACCATTGAAGCTTTCTTT

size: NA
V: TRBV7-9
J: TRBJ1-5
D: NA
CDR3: CASSPGPDRPQHF
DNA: TGTGCCAGCAGCCCCGGCCCCGACAGGCCCCAGCATTTT

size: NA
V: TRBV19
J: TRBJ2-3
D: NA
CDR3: CASRTASTDTQYF
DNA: TGTGCCAGTCGGACAGCTAGCACAGATACGCAGTATTTT

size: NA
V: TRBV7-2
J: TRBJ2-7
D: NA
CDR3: CASSDRSSEQYF
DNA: TGTGCCAGCAGCGACAGGTCGAGCGAGCAGTACTTC

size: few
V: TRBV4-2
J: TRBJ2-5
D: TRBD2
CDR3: CASSQGALAGGETQYF
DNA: TGTGCCAGCAGCCAAGGCGCCCTAGCGGGAGGGGAGACCCAGTACTTC

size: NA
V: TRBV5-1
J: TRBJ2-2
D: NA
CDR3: CASSPQENGELFF
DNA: TGCGCCAGCAGCCCACAAGAAAACGGGGAGCTGTTTTTT

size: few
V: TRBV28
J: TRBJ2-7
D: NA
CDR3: CASTQGILSYEQYF
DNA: TGTGCCAGCACTCAGGGTATTCTTTCCTACGAGCAGTACTTC

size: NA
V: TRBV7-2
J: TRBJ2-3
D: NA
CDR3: CASSLVAVVGTDTQYF
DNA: TGTGCCAGCAGCTTAGTAGCGGTTGTAGGCACAGATACGCAGTATTTT

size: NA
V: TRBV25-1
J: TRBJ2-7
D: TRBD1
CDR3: CASSGPDRSNLRQYF
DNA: TGTGCCAGCAGTGGCCCGGACAGGAGTAACTTGCGGCAGTACTTC

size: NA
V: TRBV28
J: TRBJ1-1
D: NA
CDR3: CASSLYAWTVNTEAFF
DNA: TGTGCCAGCAGTTTATACGCGTGGACGGTGAACACTGAAGCTTTCTTT

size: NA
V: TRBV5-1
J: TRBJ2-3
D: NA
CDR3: CASSPDGIKNTQYF
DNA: TGCGCCAGCAGCCCGGACGGCATCAAAAATACGCAGTATTTT

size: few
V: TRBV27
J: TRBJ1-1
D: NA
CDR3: CASRSRDAGTEAFF
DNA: TGTGCCAGCAGAAGTCGAGATGCGGGGACTGAAGCTTTCTTT

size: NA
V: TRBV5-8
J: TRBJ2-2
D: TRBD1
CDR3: CASSSGTGPRATGELFF
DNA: TGTGCCAGCAGCTCGGGGACAGGGCCCCGAGCCACCGGGGAGCTGTTTTTT

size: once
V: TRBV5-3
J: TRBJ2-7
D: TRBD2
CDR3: CARSFPSGRHYEQYF
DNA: TGTGCCAGAAGCTTCCCTAGCGGGAGGCACTACGAGCAGTACTTC

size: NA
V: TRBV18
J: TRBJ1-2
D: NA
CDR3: CASSPPSATNYGYTF
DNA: TGTGCCAGCTCACCACCCTCAGCAACTAACTATGGCTACACCTTC

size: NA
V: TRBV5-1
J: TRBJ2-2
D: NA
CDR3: CASSDLQGNTGELFF
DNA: TGCGCCAGCAGCGACCTACAGGGGAACACCGGGGAGCTGTTTTTT

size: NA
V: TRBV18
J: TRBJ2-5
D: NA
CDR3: CASSPKVQETQYF
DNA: TGTGCCAGCTCACCGAAAGTGCAAGAGACCCAGTACTTC

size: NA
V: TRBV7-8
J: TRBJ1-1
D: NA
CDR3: CASPLKTKAFF
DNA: TGTGCCAGCCCCTTAAAGACCAAAGCTTTCTTT